Listed below are T cell receptor beta chains from one sample, sequenced in a study of Tregs in tolerant kidney transplant recipients. The data were produced by immunoSEQ multiplex PCR, yet TCRdb's version contains in-frame clones alone and is incomplete. The data hold 100,000 to 150,000 clones, with around nine tenths observed a single time. Sequencing input: CD4+ T cells from blood. The receptors shown here come from a human donor in good health. Each CDR3 is given with its conserved first and last residue. Expanded clones are given a class, and other clones once, few, many or no size at all.

abundance,v_gene,j_gene,CDR3aa
once,TRBV27,TRBJ1-3,CASSSRVTGAGNTIYF
-,TRBV9,TRBJ1-2,CASSVDTNYGYTF
-,TRBV4-1,TRBJ1-2,CASSQVGQATFYGYTF
-,TRBV12-5,TRBJ2-3,CASGLPGLAGDQPLDTQYF
-,TRBV10-3,TRBJ2-5,CAISERLKETQYF
-,TRBV5-1,TRBJ2-1,CASSFRDDYNEQFF
-,TRBV7-9,TRBJ1-1,CASSLRQGAGTEAFF
-,TRBV7-8,TRBJ1-1,CASSHYRAEAFF
-,TRBV10-3,TRBJ1-2,CAISPGDHYGYTF
-,TRBV6-1,TRBJ1-1,CASSDQTAWYEAFF
-,TRBV19,TRBJ1-1,CASSILFRTMNTEAFF
-,TRBV4-2,TRBJ1-2,CASSQPDSLNYGYTF
once,TRBV7-6,TRBJ1-2,CASSLGGRGGYTF
-,TRBV15,TRBJ2-7,CATSREASGVYGQYF
few,TRBV2,TRBJ2-3,CASSIQGPGTDTQYF
-,TRBV12-5,TRBJ2-7,CASGRWDGTGSYEQYF
-,TRBV7-6,TRBJ2-2,CASSLAGGTGAGELFF
-,TRBV4-1,TRBJ2-3,CASSQDFPARYSTDTQYF
-,TRBV30,TRBJ2-5,CACPVGGREGVETQYF
-,TRBV2,TRBJ1-6,CASIRGGYNSPLHF
-,TRBV6-6,TRBJ1-4,CASIRATNEKLFF
-,TRBV2,TRBJ1-5,CASSAMTEYSNQPQHF
-,TRBV11-2,TRBJ1-2,CASSSGLNYGYTF
-,TRBV18,TRBJ2-3,CASSPPAWDAGTDTQYF
-,TRBV29-1,TRBJ2-7,CSVQTGVEQYF
-,TRBV4-1,TRBJ2-2,CASSLAGVATGELFF